This TCR beta chain was sequenced in a study of blood T cell repertoires in COVID-19. Study context: COVID-19 samples from acute and convalescent phases originated in the United States, Italy and Spain. T cells, B-cell-depleted T cells, or PBMCs provided the cDNA or gDNA that served as material.

The ends were cut back, 6 bases at V and 1 base at J, with 18 bases in the middle. CDR3 size: 16 residues. The germline V gene encodes CDR1 SGHRS and CDR2 YFSETQ. The assay was immunoSEQ multiplex PCR, and TCRdb's table has in-frame clones only and misses some. The sample holds 250,000 to 350,000 clones, roughly 90% seen once. The clonotype was recovered from a young man with acute or convalescent COVID-19. V usage is TRBV5-1 and J usage is TRBJ2-3; D is possibly TRBD2 (6 bases). Material: peripheral blood. The CDR3 DNA reads TGCGCCAGCAAGACTGCCGGGACTCGAGGCACAGATACGCAGTATTTT. The encoded protein is CASKTAGTRGTDTQYF.